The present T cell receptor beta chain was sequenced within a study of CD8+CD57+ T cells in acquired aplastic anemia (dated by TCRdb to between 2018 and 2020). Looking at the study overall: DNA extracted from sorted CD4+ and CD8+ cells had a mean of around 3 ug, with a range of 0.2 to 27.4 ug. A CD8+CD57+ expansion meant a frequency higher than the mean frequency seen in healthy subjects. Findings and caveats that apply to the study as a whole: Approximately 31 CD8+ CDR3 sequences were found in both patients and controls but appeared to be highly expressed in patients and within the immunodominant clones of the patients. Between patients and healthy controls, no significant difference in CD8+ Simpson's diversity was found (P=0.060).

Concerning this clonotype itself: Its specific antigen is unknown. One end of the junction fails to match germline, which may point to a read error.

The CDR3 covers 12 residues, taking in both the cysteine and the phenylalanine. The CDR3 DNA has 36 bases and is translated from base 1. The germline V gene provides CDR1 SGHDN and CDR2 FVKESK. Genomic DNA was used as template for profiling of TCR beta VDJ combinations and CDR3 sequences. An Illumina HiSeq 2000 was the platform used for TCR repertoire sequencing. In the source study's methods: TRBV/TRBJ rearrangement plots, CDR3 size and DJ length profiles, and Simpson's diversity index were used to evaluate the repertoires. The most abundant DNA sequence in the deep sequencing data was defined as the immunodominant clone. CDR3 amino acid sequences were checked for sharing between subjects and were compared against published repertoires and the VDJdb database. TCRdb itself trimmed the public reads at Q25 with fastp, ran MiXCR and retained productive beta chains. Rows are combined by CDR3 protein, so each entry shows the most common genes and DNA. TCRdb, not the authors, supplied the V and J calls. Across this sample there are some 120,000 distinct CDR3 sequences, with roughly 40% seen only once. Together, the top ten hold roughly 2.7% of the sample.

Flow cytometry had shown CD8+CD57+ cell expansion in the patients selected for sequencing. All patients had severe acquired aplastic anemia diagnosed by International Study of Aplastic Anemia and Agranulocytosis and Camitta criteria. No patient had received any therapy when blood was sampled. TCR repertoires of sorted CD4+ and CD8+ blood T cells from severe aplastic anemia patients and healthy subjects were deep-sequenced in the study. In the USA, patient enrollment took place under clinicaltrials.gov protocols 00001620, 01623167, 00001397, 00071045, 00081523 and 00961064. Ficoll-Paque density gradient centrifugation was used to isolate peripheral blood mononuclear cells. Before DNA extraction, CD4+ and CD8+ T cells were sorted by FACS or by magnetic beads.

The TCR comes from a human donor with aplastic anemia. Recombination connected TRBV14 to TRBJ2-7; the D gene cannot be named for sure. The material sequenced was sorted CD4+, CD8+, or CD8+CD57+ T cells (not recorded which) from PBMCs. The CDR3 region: CAGSKVGYEQCF. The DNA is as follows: TGTGCCGGCAGCAAAGTCGGTTACGAGCAGTGCTTC. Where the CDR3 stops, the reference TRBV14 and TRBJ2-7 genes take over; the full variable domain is EAGVTQFPSHSVIEKGQTVTLRCDPISGHDNLYWYRRVMGKEIKFLLHFVKESKQDESGMPNNRFLAERTGGTYSTLKVQPAELEDSGVYFCAGSKVGYEQCFGPGTRLTVT.